This passage covers 25 T cell receptor beta chains from one sample sequenced in a study of breast tumors, draining lymph nodes, adjacent tissues. Axillary draining lymph nodes of breast cancer patients supplied the node samples. TCRdb itself ran the multiplex PCR reads through MiXCR, one entry per CDR3 protein. The sample yields roughly 220,000 distinct CDR3 sequences, under 35% seen once. The specimen sequenced was axillary lymph node tissue. The receptors come from a female donor with breast cancer. Some clones in this sample may be carry-over from other donors' samples.

This clonotype was recorded at least ten times. V usage is TRBV12-3 or TRBV12-4 and J usage is TRBJ2-7; the D is unclear. The CDR3 is 13 amino acids. With 3 bases removed from V and 0 bases from J, the gap between germline ends came to 6 bases. CDR3 nucleotide sequence: TGTGCCAGCAGTTTCCGGGCCTCCTACGAGCAGTACTTC. Amino acid sequence: CASSFRASYEQYF.

Of note for this clonotype: A single base separates this from a much larger clone, so it may be a read error. The genes are TRBV29-1 and TRBJ2-1; D possibly matches TRBD1 or TRBD2 (5 bases each). V lost 6 bases and J 4 bases, leaving 13 bases between the germline ends. Per germline, CDR1 SQVTM and CDR2 ANQGSEA. The CDR3 consists of 13 residues. CDR3 sequence: CSVPGRGYNEQFF. The DNA for the CDR3 is TGCAGCGTCCCGGGACGGGGATACAATGAGCAGTTCTTC.

The chain couples TRBV2 to TRBJ1-5; D unclear. CDR1 SNHLY and CDR2 FYNNEI come from the germline V gene. The CDR3 is made up of 14 amino acids. V was clipped by 4 bases and J by 6 bases, with 13 bases between them. CDR3 sequence: CASSGGDNGQPQHF. CDR3 nucleotides: TGTGCCAGCAGTGGGGGTGACAATGGTCAGCCCCAGCATTTT.

This clonotype came up many times. The rearrangement links TRBV6-5 to TRBJ1-2; D not resolved. CDR1 is MNHEY, CDR2 SVGAGI, per germline. Trimming left V 6 bases short and J 4 bases short, with 12 bases between. This CDR3 is 13 amino acids long. CDR3 nucleotide sequence: TGTGCCAGCAGCCGGACGGCCTTCTATGGCTACACCTTC. Translated, it gives CASSRTAFYGYTF.

This chain joins TRBV7-2 and TRBJ1-4, with 7 bases identical to TRBD1. Trimming cost V 5 bases and J 7 bases; bases outside gene matches: 7. Looked up from germline, CDR1 is SGHTA and CDR2 is FQGNSA. The CDR3 is 14 amino acids. The CDR3 here is CASSPTGEGEKLFF. The CDR3 DNA is TGTGCCAGCAGCCCAACAGGGGAGGGTGAAAAACTGTTTTTT.

This clonotype has a count of ten or more. In DNA form, the CDR3 reads TGCAGTGCTAGAGGTAGCGGGACGAACACCGGGGAGCTGTTTTTT. Its protein is CSARGSGTNTGELFF. V and J are TRBV20-1 and TRBJ2-2; 8 bases line up with TRBD2. The CDR3 spans 15 residues. The germline CDR1 and CDR2 sequences are DFQATT and SNEGSKA (reference sequence). V trimming: 1 base; J trimming: 0 bases; junction bases outside the gene matches: 1.

In regard to this clonotype: A much larger clonotype is one base distant, so this may be a read error. The chain has TRBV7-2 and TRBJ2-5, with 7 positions matching TRBD2. J lost 9 bases, V lost 2 bases, and 9 bases had no gene match. The CDR3 totals 14 residues. Germline V CDR1 and CDR2: SGHTA, FQGNSA. The chain's CDR3 is CASSLLLATEAQYF. The CDR3 bases are TGTGCCAGCAGCTTATTACTAGCGACGGAGGCCCAGTACTTC.

This clonotype was found many times. The chain recombines TRBV7-6 with TRBJ2-7; 11 positions agree with TRBD2. V gave up 6 bases and J gave up 0 bases; unmatched junction bases: 10. Germline-derived CDR1 and CDR2 are SGHVS and FNYEAQ. The CDR3 has 17 amino acids. The CDR3: CASSVTSGVGSSYEQYF. CDR3 nucleotide sequence: TGTGCCAGCAGTGTGACTAGCGGGGTGGGGAGCTCCTACGAGCAGTACTTC.

This clonotype was seen repeatedly, ten times or more. The chain couples TRBV18 to TRBJ2-7; no firm D call. CDR1 is KGHSH and CDR2 is LQKENI in the germline V gene. CDR3 size: 14 residues. V gave up 2 bases and J gave up 3 bases, with 11 bases separating them. The chain's CDR3 is CASSPFERSYEQYF. CDR3 coding DNA: TGTGCCAGCTCACCATTTGAGCGTAGCTACGAGCAGTACTTC.

The J gene is TRBJ1-6, the V gene TRBV29-1; tentatively, D is TRBD1 (5 bases). The CDR3 consists of 11 residues. Germline CDR1 and CDR2: SQVTM and ANQGSEA. Trimming removed 3 bases at V and 12 bases at J, with 9 bases between. Here the CDR3 DNA reads TGCAGCGTTGATTGGGGGGGACCCCTCCACTTT. Protein product: CSVDWGGPLHF. The whole variable domain, remainder taken from reference TRBV29-1 and TRBJ1-6, is SAVISQKPSRDICQRGTSLTIQCQVDSQVTMMFWYRQQPGQSLTLIATANQGSEATYESGFVIDKFPISRPNLTFSTLTVSNMSPEDSSIYLCSVDWGGPLHFGNGTRLTVT.

The V call is TRBV20-1, the J call TRBJ1-5, with unresolved D. The V gene lost 3 bases and the J gene lost 3 bases, with 9 bases spanning the gap. Germline V gene sequence: CDR1 DFQATT, CDR2 SNEGSKA (reference sequence). The CDR3 spans 13 residues. The CDR3 coding sequence is TGCAGTGCTAGCCGGGTGCTCAATCAGCCCCAGCATTTT. Translation: CSASRVLNQPQHF.

As regards this clonotype: This may stem from a read error, because a much larger clone lies one nucleotide away. J is TRBJ2-2 and V is TRBV4-2; 10 bases agree with TRBD2. The germline CDR1 and CDR2 sequences are LGHNA and YNFKEQ. The CDR3 contains 18 residues. V trimming: 8 bases; J trimming: 7 bases; junction bases outside the gene matches: 19. In nucleotides, the CDR3 is TGTGCCAGCGGCCTCCTAAGGGCCAGCGGGAGGGCCGGCGGGGAGCTGTTTTTT. Amino acids: CASGLLRASGRAGGELFF.

This clonotype was counted only a few times. This may arise from a read error, as a much more abundant clone is one base away. The chain combines TRBV7-7 with TRBJ2-2; D is perhaps TRBD1 (6 bases). This CDR3 has 16 residues. Germline V gene lookup returns CDR1 SSHAT and CDR2 FNYEAQ (reference sequence). The CDR3 loop reads CASSLGTGWAAGELFF. The CDR3 DNA sequence: TGTGCTAGCAGCTTAGGAACAGGGTGGGCCGCCGGGGAGCTGTTTTTT.

This clonotype occurred many times. One base away lies a much larger clone, so this may be a sequencing read error. The chain has TRBV5-1 and TRBJ1-6; D unclear. The CDR3 sequence is 16 residues long. Germline V gives CDR1 SGHRS, CDR2 YFSETQ. V shed 0 bases and J shed 9 bases, with 16 bases lying between them. The CDR3 nucleotides read TGCGCCAGCAGCTTGGATCTGGGGATTGACGGTTCACCCCTCCACTTT. Translating it yields CASSLDLGIDGSPLHF.

This clonotype was found once. With a much larger clone just one base away, this may be a read error. The chain employs TRBV9 and TRBJ2-7; 7 bases fit TRBD2. CDR1 SGDLS and CDR2 YYNGEE come from the germline V gene. The CDR3 runs to 13 residues. The CDR3 DNA follows: TGTGCCAGCAGCCCTACACTAGCGCGGGAGCAGTGCTTC. Its translation: CASSPTLAREQCF.

V gene TRBV5-5 combines with J gene TRBJ2-5, with 8 bases aligning to TRBD2. This CDR3 comprises 12 residues. CDR1 is SGHKS and CDR2 is YYEKEE in the germline V gene (reference sequence). J was trimmed by 9 bases and V by 6 bases; bases with no gene match: 7. This CDR3 reads CASTAGGSAQYF. In DNA form, the CDR3 reads TGTGCCAGCACCGCGGGGGGTTCGGCCCAGTACTTC.

A word on this clonotype: One base away lies a much larger clone, so this may be a sequencing read error. The chain employs TRBV7-9 and TRBJ1-2; a weak D match, TRBD1 (5 bases). Germline values: CDR1 SEHNR, CDR2 FQNEAQ (reference sequence). This CDR3 contains 15 residues. The CDR3 sequence is CASSLAGHRIHGFPF. CDR3 nucleotide sequence: TGTGCCAGCAGCTTAGCGGGGCATAGAATCCATGGCTTCCCCTTC.

The chain recombines TRBV29-1 with TRBJ1-1, with 8 bases that match TRBD1. CDR1 and CDR2 (germline): SQVTM, ANQGSEA. V lost 6 bases and J lost 1; bases outside the gene matches: 4. The CDR3 has 13 amino acids. This CDR3 is CSVGRGRNTEAFF. The CDR3 DNA reads as TGCAGCGTCGGCAGGGGGCGGAACACTGAAGCTTTCTTT.

The CDR3 protein is CAITLRELETQYF. The CDR3, as DNA: TGTGCCATCACCCTCAGGGAGTTAGAGACCCAGTACTTC. The chain combines TRBV10-3 with TRBJ2-5; D may correspond to TRBD1 or TRBD2 (5 bases each). Trimming left V 7 bases short and J 4 bases short, with 13 bases between. The CDR3 spans 13 residues. Germline CDR1 is ENHRY and CDR2 is SYGVKD.

This clonotype was detected a few times. The chain recombines TRBV3-1 with TRBJ2-3; D unclear. Germline V gives CDR1 LGHDT, CDR2 YNNKEL (reference sequence). The CDR3 has 14 residues. V was shortened by 6 bases and J by 2 bases, with 12 bases between the two germline ends. The CDR3 DNA reads as TGTGCCAGCAGGGCTAGAGACCACACAGATACGCAGTATTTT. Amino acid sequence: CASRARDHTDTQYF.

This clonotype has more than one count but fewer than ten. The gene calls are TRBV5-6 and TRBJ2-2, with D possibly being TRBD2 (5 bases). Per the germline V gene, CDR1 is SGHDT and CDR2 is YYEEEE. There are 19 residues in the CDR3. The V end was cut by 0 bases, the J end by 4 bases, with 22 bases between. This CDR3 is CASSLEFGKPGYSTGELFF. CDR3 DNA sequence: TGTGCCAGCAGCTTGGAATTCGGGAAACCGGGATATAGCACCGGGGAGCTGTTTTTT.

The chain carries TRBV24-1 and TRBJ2-1, with D hard to call. The CDR3 is 10 amino acids. The V gene's germline CDR1 is KGHDR and CDR2 SFDVKD. V lost 12 bases and J 0 bases, leaving 2 bases between the germline ends. The CDR3 DNA follows: TGTGCCGCCTCCTACAATGAGCAGTTCTTC. Encoded protein: CAASYNEQFF.

In its sample, this clonotype was seen many times. The V and J genes are TRBV2 and TRBJ2-7, with a possible D match to TRBD2 (5 bases). Germline V lookup: CDR1 SNHLY, CDR2 FYNNEI. The CDR3 runs to 16 residues. Trimming removed 2 bases from V and 2 bases from J, with 16 bases in between. In nucleotides, the CDR3 is TGTGCCAGCAGTGAATCCCCGTGGGGAGCTACCTACGAGCAGTACTTC. As protein: CASSESPWGATYEQYF.

V and J are TRBV3-1 and TRBJ2-1; D not resolved. Per the germline V gene, CDR1 is LGHDT and CDR2 is YNNKEL (reference sequence). This CDR3 is 15 amino acids long. Trimming took 4 bases from V and 0 from J, leaving 10 bases between them. The CDR3 is CASSPGTPSYNEQFF. The CDR3 DNA is TGTGCCAGCAGCCCCGGCACCCCCTCCTACAATGAGCAGTTCTTC.

This clonotype was seen repeatedly, ten times or more. The rearrangement links TRBV7-2 to TRBJ2-5; TRBD2 matches 9 bases. V trimming: 5 bases; J trimming: 5 bases; junction bases outside the gene matches: 9. CDR1 is SGHTA and CDR2 is FQGNSA in the germline V gene. The CDR3 runs 15 residues. The CDR3 loop is CASSGTTSGRETQYF. CDR3 DNA: TGTGCCAGCAGCGGAACGACTAGCGGCCGGGAGACCCAGTACTTC.